The 28 T cell receptor beta chains below all came from one sample that was sequenced in a study of shared clonotypes between healthy human individuals. Sequenced by immunoSEQ multiplex PCR; TCRdb stores in-frame clones only, minus some. The table shows millions of clones, with 90% to 95% occurring only once. Naivety among CD8 cells was defined by CD45RO negativity and positive CCR7 selection, thereby excluding terminally differentiated effector memory CD45RA+ cells. The sample consisted of naive CD8+ T cells from PBMCs. The receptor set was obtained from a man between 18 and 35 years old in good health. Some clones in this sample may be carry-over from other donors' samples.

J is TRBJ1-4 and V is TRBV28; D is perhaps TRBD1 (6 bases). V was cut by 6 bases and J by 0 bases, with 17 bases left in between. Germline-derived CDR1 and CDR2 are MDHEN and SYDVKM. CDR3 length equals 17 residues. CDR3 nucleotides: TGTGCCAGCAGCCCCCGGGGGGCGACATCAACTAATGAAAAACTGTTTTTT. Translating it yields CASSPRGATSTNEKLFF.

With respect to this clone: The junction does not match germline at one end; this may be a read error. The chain has TRBV2 and TRBJ1-2; possible D gene TRBD1, 5 bases. The CDR3 runs to 12 residues. Germline CDR1 and CDR2: SNHLY and FYNNEI. CDR3 sequence (DNA): TGTGCCAGCAGTGAAAGGAGGGACGCCCCACACTTC. Translated, it gives CASSERRDAPHF.

The V and J genes are TRBV2 and TRBJ2-5; D not resolved. Germline CDR1 reads SNHLY; CDR2 reads FYNNEI. Trimming took 2 bases from V and 2 from J, leaving 9 bases between them. The CDR3 extends over 14 amino acids. The CDR3 nucleotides read TGTGCCAGCAGTGAACTCTGGGTGCAAGAGACCCAGTACTTC. Amino acid sequence: CASSELWVQETQYF. The whole variable domain, filled in from reference TRBV2 and TRBJ2-5, reads EPEVTQTPSHQVTQMGQEVILRCVPISNHLYFYWYRQILGQKVEFLVSFYNNEISEKSEIFDDQFSVERPDGSNFTLKIRSTKLEDSAMYFCASSELWVQETQYFGPGTRLLVL.

The chain employs TRBV7-9 and TRBJ2-3; 13 bases map to TRBD2. V lost 5 bases to trimming and J lost 6 bases; unmatched junction nucleotides: 8. The CDR3 is made up of 16 amino acids. Per germline, CDR1 SEHNR and CDR2 FQNEAQ (reference sequence). CDR3 sequence reads: CASSQILAGGRDTQYF. The CDR3 DNA is TGTGCCAGCAGCCAAATACTAGCGGGAGGGAGGGATACGCAGTATTTT.

V is TRBV4-2 and J is TRBJ2-1; TRBD2 matches at 7 bases. Germline V lookup: CDR1 LGHNA, CDR2 YNFKEQ. Losses at the gene ends were 1 base for V and 4 bases for J; bases not matched to a gene: 7. The CDR3 is made up of 16 amino acids. In nucleotides, the CDR3 is TGTGCCAGCAGCCAAGTAACTAGCGCGTTATACAATGAGCAGTTCTTC. The encoded protein is CASSQVTSALYNEQFF.

This rearrangement joins TRBV28 to TRBJ2-1; 9 nucleotides line up with TRBD2. Trimming took 2 bases from V and 9 from J; bases not matched to a gene: 2. This CDR3 spans 13 amino acids. CDR1 MDHEN and CDR2 SYDVKM come from the germline V gene. The CDR3 DNA reads TGTGCCAGCAGTTTAGCGGGAGGGGCTGAGCAGTTCTTC. Its translation: CASSLAGGAEQFF.

The genes are TRBV27 and TRBJ1-1; D uncertain. Germline CDR1 MNHEY, CDR2 SMNVEV (reference sequence). The ends were cut back, 3 bases at V and 6 bases at J, with 11 bases in the middle. The CDR3 covers 13 residues. DNA of the CDR3: TGTGCCAGCAGTTTTAAGTCGGCGGCTGAAGCTTTCTTT. Residues: CASSFKSAAEAFF.

This chain connects TRBV4-1 to TRBJ2-1, with 7 bases aligning to TRBD2. V was clipped by 0 bases and J by 2 bases; unmatched bases: 4. This CDR3 is built from 16 residues. Germline lookup yields CDR1 MGHRA and CDR2 YSYEKL. The CDR3 loop is CASSQEGTIPYNEQFF. The CDR3 nucleotides are TGCGCCAGCAGCCAAGAAGGGACTATACCCTACAATGAGCAGTTCTTC.

As for this clone: The same CDR3 can be traced to other DNA sequences in this sample. The chain uses TRBV11-2 and TRBJ1-4; 7 bases line up with TRBD1. The CDR3 spans 15 residues. The germline V gene has CDR1 SGHAT and CDR2 FQNNGV. V was pared by 5 bases and J by 0 bases, with 3 bases of the junction left unmatched. CDR3 in DNA: TGTGCCAGCAGCGCCAGGGGGGCAACTAATGAAAAACTGTTTTTT. It is translated as CASSARGATNEKLFF.

To note about this clone: The same CDR3 can be traced to other DNA sequences in this sample. The rearrangement joins TRBV4-1 to TRBJ2-2; D may be TRBD1 or TRBD2 (5 bases each). Germline assignment: CDR1 MGHRA and CDR2 YSYEKL. The CDR3 totals 14 residues. Trimming pared 6 bases from V and 1 base from J, leaving 9 bases between. The CDR3 DNA follows: TGCGCCAGCAGTCCGGGGCGGAACACCGGGGAGCTGTTTTTT. This encodes CASSPGRNTGELFF.

V and J are TRBV9 and TRBJ2-1; 10 nucleotides agree with TRBD2. This CDR3 contains 18 residues. CDR1 SGDLS and CDR2 YYNGEE come from the germline V gene. V lost 0 bases to trimming and J lost 3 bases; unmatched junction nucleotides: 9. The CDR3 loop reads CASSVAPLGTSVYNEQFF. CDR3 DNA sequence: TGTGCCAGCAGCGTAGCTCCTCTCGGGACTAGCGTCTACAATGAGCAGTTCTTC.

The chain couples TRBV27 to TRBJ1-1; tentatively, D is TRBD1 (5 bases). V shed 5 bases and J shed 8 bases, with 15 bases lying between them. Germline V CDR1 and CDR2: MNHEY, SMNVEV (reference sequence). CDR3 size: 13 residues. The CDR3 coding sequence is TGTGCCAGCAGTCGGGGACGGCCTAACGAAGCTTTCTTT. It is translated as CASSRGRPNEAFF.

V and J are TRBV6-1 and TRBJ1-5, with 7 bases aligning to TRBD1. J was trimmed by 2 bases and V by 1 base; bases with no gene match: 14. This CDR3 has 19 amino acids. Germline V lookup: CDR1 MNHNS, CDR2 SASEGT. This CDR3 is CASSEGQGDYRWGNQPQHF. CDR3 DNA sequence: TGTGCCAGCAGTGAAGGGCAGGGGGACTACCGATGGGGCAATCAGCCCCAGCATTTT.

With respect to this clone: One end of the junction does not line up with germline, which may come from a read error. This chain links TRBV29-1 with TRBJ1-1; the match to TRBD1 covers 7 bases. The CDR3 length is 14 residues. The germline V gene encodes CDR1 SQVTM and CDR2 ANQGSEA. For the CDR3, the DNA is TGCAGCCTTGATAGGACAGGATCGGACACTGAAGCTTTCTTT. This gives the protein CSLDRTGSDTEAFF.

The chain joins TRBV7-6 to TRBJ2-1, with 7 nucleotides matching TRBD2. The ends lost 1 base at V and 6 bases at J; junction bases unmatched: 6. This CDR3 region has 15 residues. Germline CDR1 reads SGHVS; CDR2 reads FNYEAQ. The CDR3 region has the DNA TGTGCCAGCAGCTTAGTACTAGCGAGGGCCAATGAGCAGTTCTTC. Amino acid sequence: CASSLVLARANEQFF.

The chain combines TRBV7-6 with TRBJ2-1, with 8 bases matching TRBD2. This CDR3 spans 15 amino acids. Germline values: CDR1 SGHVS, CDR2 FNYEAQ. V was clipped by 4 bases and J by 8 bases; unmatched bases: 10. CDR3 amino acids: CASSSEPGGQDEQFF. CDR3 bases: TGTGCCAGCAGCTCGGAACCGGGAGGGCAGGATGAGCAGTTCTTC.

This rearrangement joins TRBV5-1 to TRBJ1-1; TRBD1 matches 11 bases. The germline V gene encodes CDR1 SGHRS and CDR2 YFSETQ. The CDR3 covers 16 residues. V dropped 0 bases and J dropped 5; count of bases not matched to a gene: 6. The CDR3 is CASSLGTGGSETEAFF. CDR3 nucleotides: TGCGCCAGCAGCTTGGGGACAGGGGGCTCGGAGACTGAAGCTTTCTTT.

The chain employs TRBV5-5 and TRBJ2-7; no clear D gene. Germline assignment: CDR1 SGHKS and CDR2 YYEKEE (reference sequence). V lost 4 bases and J 0 bases, leaving 14 bases between the germline ends. The CDR3 totals 15 residues. CDR3 in amino acids: CASSHIPGSSYEQYF. In nucleotides, the CDR3 is TGTGCCAGCAGCCACATTCCGGGTAGCTCCTACGAGCAGTACTTC. The entire variable domain, with the rest obtained from reference TRBV5-5 and TRBJ2-7, is as follows: DAGVTQSPTHLIKTRGQQVTLRCSPISGHKSVSWYQQVLGQGPQFIFQYYEKEERGRGNFPDRFSARQFPNYSSELNVNALLLGDSALYLCASSHIPGSSYEQYFGPGTRLTVT.

This chain links TRBV7-9 with TRBJ2-7; 10 nucleotides match TRBD1. CDR1 is SEHNR, CDR2 FQNEAQ, per germline (reference sequence). The CDR3 covers 15 residues. V was clipped by 5 bases and J by 3 bases; unmatched bases: 7. CDR3 sequence (DNA): TGTGCCAGCAGCCCTGCTGGACAGGGGGACTACGAGCAGTACTTC. It translates to CASSPAGQGDYEQYF.

J is TRBJ1-1 and V is TRBV2; weak D call: TRBD1 (6 bases). The V gene lost 3 bases and the J gene lost 11 bases, with 10 bases spanning the gap. Per germline, CDR1 SNHLY and CDR2 FYNNEI. The CDR3 extends over 11 amino acids. CDR3 DNA: TGTGCCAGCAGTGACGAGCAGGGGGCTTTCTTT. Its protein is CASSDEQGAFF.

The V call is TRBV5-1, the J call TRBJ2-5, with 13 bases matching TRBD2. The J segment lost 4 bases and the V segment lost 3 bases, leaving 12 bases of the junction unmatched. Per the germline V gene, CDR1 is SGHRS and CDR2 is YFSETQ. The CDR3 runs to 18 residues. The CDR3 reads CASSSDPGLAGLGETQYF. The CDR3 DNA sequence: TGCGCCAGCAGCTCTGACCCGGGACTAGCGGGATTAGGAGAGACCCAGTACTTC.

The chain combines TRBV19 with TRBJ2-1; 8 bases map to TRBD2. The CDR3 runs 16 residues. V lost 3 bases to trimming and J lost 4 bases; unmatched junction nucleotides: 8. Looked up from germline, CDR1 is LNHDA and CDR2 is SQIVND (reference sequence). This CDR3 is CASSIRLANLYNEQFF. DNA of the CDR3: TGTGCCAGTAGTATCAGACTAGCGAACCTTTACAATGAGCAGTTCTTC.

The gene calls are TRBV19 and TRBJ1-1; D unclear. Germline V gives CDR1 LNHDA, CDR2 SQIVND (reference sequence). Deletions cut 7 bases from V and 9 bases from J, with 12 bases between. CDR3 length: 11 amino acids. CDR3 DNA: TGTGCCAGTATGGGGAGGGCCAAAGCTTTCTTT. Translated, it gives CASMGRAKAFF.

Comments on this clone: Other DNA sequences within the sample encode an identical CDR3. The rearrangement uses TRBV15 and TRBJ2-7, with D possibly being TRBD1 or TRBD2 (6 bases each). V lost 1 base to trimming and J lost 2 bases, with 9 bases between them. Germline assignment: CDR1 LNHNV and CDR2 YYDKDF (reference sequence). The CDR3 length is 14 residues. The CDR3 is CATSRGGTTYEQYF. CDR3 nucleotide sequence: TGTGCCACCAGCAGAGGCGGGACAACCTACGAGCAGTACTTC. The full variable domain, completed using reference TRBV15 and TRBJ2-7, is DAMVIQNPRYQVTQFGKPVTLSCSQTLNHNVMYWYQQKSSQAPKLLFHYYDKDFNNEADTPDNFQSRRPNTSFCFLDIRSPGLGDTAMYLCATSRGGTTYEQYFGPGTRLTVT.

The rearrangement links TRBV4-1 to TRBJ1-5; TRBD1 agrees at 11 bases. CDR1 and CDR2 (germline): MGHRA, YSYEKL. V was clipped by 3 bases and J by 7 bases; unmatched bases: 5. This CDR3 comprises 15 residues. The CDR3 nucleotides are TGCGCCAGCAGCCATCGGACAGGGGGCGGGCAGCCCCAGCATTTT. Translated, it gives CASSHRTGGGQPQHF.

This clone came up once. The V and J genes are TRBV4-1 and TRBJ1-1; no firm D call. The germline V gene encodes CDR1 MGHRA and CDR2 YSYEKL. The CDR3 runs 14 residues. Between the trimmed V and J ends, which lost 1 base and 10 bases, there was a span of 16 bases. CDR3 nucleotide sequence: TGCGCCAGCAGCCAAGGGACCCGGCCTGAGGTAGCTTTCTTT. It specifies CASSQGTRPEVAFF.

The rearrangement links TRBV4-3 to TRBJ2-7; no definite D call. V was trimmed by 0 bases and J by 0 bases, leaving 12 bases between them. The CDR3 is 16 amino acids. Germline V gene sequence: CDR1 LGHNA, CDR2 YSLEER. Here the CDR3 reads CASSQEWPSLSYEQYF. CDR3 DNA sequence: TGCGCCAGCAGCCAAGAGTGGCCGAGTCTCTCCTACGAGCAGTACTTC.

V gene TRBV15 combines with J gene TRBJ2-7, with 13 nucleotides matching TRBD2. J lost 12 bases, V lost 3 bases, and 8 bases had no gene match. Looked up from germline, CDR1 is LNHNV and CDR2 is YYDKDF (reference sequence). CDR3 length: 14 amino acids. The CDR3 sequence is CATSSPGLAGSLYF. In nucleotides, the CDR3 is TGTGCCACCAGCAGCCCGGGACTAGCGGGAAGTTTGTACTTC.